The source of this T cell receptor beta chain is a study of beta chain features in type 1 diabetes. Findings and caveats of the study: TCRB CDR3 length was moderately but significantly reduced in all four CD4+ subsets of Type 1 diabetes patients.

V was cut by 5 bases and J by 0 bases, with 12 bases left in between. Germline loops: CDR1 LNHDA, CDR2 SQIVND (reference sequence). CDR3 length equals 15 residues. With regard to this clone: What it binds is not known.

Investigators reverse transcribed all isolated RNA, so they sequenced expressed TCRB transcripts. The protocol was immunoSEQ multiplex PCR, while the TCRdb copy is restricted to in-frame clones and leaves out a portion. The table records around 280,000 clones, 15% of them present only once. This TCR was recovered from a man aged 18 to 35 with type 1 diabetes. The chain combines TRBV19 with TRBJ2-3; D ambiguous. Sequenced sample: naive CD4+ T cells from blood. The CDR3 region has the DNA TGTGCCAGTAGTGGTCCGGGTTACAGCACAGATACGCAGTATTTT. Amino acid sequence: CASSGPGYSTDTQYF.